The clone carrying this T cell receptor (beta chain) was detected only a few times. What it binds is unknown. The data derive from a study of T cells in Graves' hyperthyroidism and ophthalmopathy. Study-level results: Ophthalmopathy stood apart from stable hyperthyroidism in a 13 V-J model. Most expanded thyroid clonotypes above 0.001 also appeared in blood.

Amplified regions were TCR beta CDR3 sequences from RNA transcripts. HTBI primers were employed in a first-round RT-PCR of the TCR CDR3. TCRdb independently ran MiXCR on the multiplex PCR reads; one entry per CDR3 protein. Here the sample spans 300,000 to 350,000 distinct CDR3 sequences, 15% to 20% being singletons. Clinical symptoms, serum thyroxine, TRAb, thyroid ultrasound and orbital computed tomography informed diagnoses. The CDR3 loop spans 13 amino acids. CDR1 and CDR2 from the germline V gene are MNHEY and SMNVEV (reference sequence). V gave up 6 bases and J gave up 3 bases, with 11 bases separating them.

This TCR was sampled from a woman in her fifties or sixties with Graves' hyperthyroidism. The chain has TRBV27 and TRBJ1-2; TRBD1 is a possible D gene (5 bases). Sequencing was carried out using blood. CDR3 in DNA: TGTGCCAGCAGCCCGACAGTTTACTATGGCTACACCTTC. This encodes CASSPTVYYGYTF.